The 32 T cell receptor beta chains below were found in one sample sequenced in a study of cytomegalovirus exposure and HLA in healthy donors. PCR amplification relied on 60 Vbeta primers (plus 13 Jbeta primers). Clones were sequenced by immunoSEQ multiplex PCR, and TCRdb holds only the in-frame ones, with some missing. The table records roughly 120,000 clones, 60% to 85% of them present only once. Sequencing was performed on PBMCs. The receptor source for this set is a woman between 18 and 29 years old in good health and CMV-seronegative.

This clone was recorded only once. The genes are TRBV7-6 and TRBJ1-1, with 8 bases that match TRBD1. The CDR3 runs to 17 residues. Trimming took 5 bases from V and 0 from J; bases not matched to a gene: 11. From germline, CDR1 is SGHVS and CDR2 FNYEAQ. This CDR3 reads CASSLGIRGQMNTEAFF. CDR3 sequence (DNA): TGTGCCAGCAGCCTAGGGATCAGGGGGCAGATGAACACTGAAGCTTTCTTT.

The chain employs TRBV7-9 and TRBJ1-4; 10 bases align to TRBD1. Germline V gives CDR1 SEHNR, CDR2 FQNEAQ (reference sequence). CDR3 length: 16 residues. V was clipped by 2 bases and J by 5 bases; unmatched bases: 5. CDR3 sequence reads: CASSLTPGQGNEKLFF. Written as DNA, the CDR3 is TGTGCCAGCAGCTTAACCCCGGGACAGGGGAATGAAAAACTGTTTTTT.

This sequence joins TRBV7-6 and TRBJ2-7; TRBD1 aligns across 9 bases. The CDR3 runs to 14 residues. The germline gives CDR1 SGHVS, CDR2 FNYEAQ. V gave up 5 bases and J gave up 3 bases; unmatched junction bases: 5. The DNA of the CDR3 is TGTGCCAGCAGCCCCGGGACAGGGCGCTACGAGCAGTACTTC. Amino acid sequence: CASSPGTGRYEQYF.

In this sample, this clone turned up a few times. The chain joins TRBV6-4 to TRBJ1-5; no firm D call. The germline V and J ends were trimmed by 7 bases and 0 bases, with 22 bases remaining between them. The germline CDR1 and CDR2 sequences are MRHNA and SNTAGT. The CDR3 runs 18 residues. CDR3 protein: CASTVRSQVLNSNQPQHF. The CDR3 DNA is TGTGCCAGCACCGTAAGATCGCAGGTTCTCAATAGCAATCAGCCCCAGCATTTT.

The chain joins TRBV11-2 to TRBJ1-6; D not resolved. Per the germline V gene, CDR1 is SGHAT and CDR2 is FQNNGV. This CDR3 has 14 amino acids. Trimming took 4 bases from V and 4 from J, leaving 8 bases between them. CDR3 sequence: CASSWEAYNSPLHF. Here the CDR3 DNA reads TGTGCCAGCAGCTGGGAGGCGTATAATTCACCCCTCCACTTT.

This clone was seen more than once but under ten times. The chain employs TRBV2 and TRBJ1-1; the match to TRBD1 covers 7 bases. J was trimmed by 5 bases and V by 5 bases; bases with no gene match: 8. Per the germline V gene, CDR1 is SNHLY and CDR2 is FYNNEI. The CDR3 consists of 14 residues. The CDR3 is CASSTRQGGTEAFF. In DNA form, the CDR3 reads TGTGCCAGCAGTACACGACAGGGCGGAACTGAAGCTTTCTTT. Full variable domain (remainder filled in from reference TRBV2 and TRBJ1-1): EPEVTQTPSHQVTQMGQEVILRCVPISNHLYFYWYRQILGQKVEFLVSFYNNEISEKSEIFDDQFSVERPDGSNFTLKIRSTKLEDSAMYFCASSTRQGGTEAFFGQGTRLTVV.

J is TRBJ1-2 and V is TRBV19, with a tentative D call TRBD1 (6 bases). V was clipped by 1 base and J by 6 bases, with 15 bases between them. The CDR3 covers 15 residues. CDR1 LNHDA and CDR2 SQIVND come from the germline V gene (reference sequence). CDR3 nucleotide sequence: TGTGCCAGTAGTATAGTGGGGGCACGAGTTGATGGCTACACCTTC. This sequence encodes CASSIVGARVDGYTF.

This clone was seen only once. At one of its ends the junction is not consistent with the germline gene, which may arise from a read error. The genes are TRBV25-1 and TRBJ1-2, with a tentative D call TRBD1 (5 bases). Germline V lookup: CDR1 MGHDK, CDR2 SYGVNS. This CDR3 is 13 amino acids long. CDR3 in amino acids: CASSGHFSYRYTF. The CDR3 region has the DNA TGTGCCAGCAGCGGACACTTCTCCTATCGCTACACCTTC.

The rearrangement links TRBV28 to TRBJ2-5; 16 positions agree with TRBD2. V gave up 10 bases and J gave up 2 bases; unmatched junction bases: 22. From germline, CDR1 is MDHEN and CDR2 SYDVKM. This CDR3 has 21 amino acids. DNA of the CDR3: TGTGCCATCAAGGGCTGGCAGGGGGGACTAGCGGGGGGGCGTTGGCAAGAGACCCAGTACTTC. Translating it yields CAIKGWQGGLAGGRWQETQYF.

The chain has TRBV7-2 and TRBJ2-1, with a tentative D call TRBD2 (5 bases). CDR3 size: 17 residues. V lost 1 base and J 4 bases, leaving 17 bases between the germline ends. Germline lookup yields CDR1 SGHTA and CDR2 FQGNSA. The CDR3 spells CASSLVSGLPSYNEQFF. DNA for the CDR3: TGTGCCAGCAGCTTAGTATCTGGACTTCCTTCTTACAATGAGCAGTTCTTC.

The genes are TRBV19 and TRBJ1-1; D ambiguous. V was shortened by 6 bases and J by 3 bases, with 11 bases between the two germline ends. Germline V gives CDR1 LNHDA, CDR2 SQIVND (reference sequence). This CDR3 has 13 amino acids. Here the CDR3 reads CASRDYWDTEAFF. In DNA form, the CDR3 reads TGTGCCAGTAGGGACTATTGGGACACTGAAGCTTTCTTT.

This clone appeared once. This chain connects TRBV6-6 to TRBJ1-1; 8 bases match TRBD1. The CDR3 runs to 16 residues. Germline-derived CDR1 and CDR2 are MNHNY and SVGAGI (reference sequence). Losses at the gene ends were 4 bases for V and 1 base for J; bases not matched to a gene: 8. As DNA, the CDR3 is TGTGCCAGCAGTTCCCTGCAGGGGGCATCGAACACTGAAGCTTTCTTT. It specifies CASSSLQGASNTEAFF.

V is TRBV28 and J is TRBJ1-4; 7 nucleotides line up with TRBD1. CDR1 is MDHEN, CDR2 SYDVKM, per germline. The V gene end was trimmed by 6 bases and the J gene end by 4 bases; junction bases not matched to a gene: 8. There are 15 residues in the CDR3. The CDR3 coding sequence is TGTGCCAGCAGGGCAGCAGGGGGAGATAATGAAAAACTGTTTTTT. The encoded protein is CASRAAGGDNEKLFF.

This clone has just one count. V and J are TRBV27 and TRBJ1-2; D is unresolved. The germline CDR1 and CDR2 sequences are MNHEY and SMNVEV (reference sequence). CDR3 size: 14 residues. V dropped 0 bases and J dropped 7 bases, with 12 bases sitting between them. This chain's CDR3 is CASSLSPARGGYTF. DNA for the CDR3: TGTGCCAGCAGTTTATCCCCGGCGAGAGGTGGCTACACCTTC.

The chain's CDR3 is CASSEASGAGGVTYEQYF. CDR3 DNA sequence: TGTGCCAGCAGTGAAGCCTCAGGGGCAGGGGGCGTCACCTACGAGCAGTACTTC. The rearrangement uses TRBV6-1 and TRBJ2-7; TRBD1 matches 8 bases. The CDR3 sequence is 18 residues long. V trimming: 0 bases; J trimming: 2 bases; junction bases outside the gene matches: 12. Germline V gene lookup returns CDR1 MNHNS and CDR2 SASEGT.

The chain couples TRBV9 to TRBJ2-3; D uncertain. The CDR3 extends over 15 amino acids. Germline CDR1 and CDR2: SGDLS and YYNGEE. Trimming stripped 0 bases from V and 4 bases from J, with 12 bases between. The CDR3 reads CASSVALVVPDTQYF. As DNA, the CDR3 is TGTGCCAGCAGCGTAGCGTTGGTAGTCCCAGATACGCAGTATTTT.

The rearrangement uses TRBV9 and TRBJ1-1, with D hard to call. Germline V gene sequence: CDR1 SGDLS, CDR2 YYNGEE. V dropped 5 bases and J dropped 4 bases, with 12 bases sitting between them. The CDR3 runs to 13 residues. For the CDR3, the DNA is TGTGCCAGCAGACAGCCGGGGAGCACTGAAGCTTTCTTT. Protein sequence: CASRQPGSTEAFF.

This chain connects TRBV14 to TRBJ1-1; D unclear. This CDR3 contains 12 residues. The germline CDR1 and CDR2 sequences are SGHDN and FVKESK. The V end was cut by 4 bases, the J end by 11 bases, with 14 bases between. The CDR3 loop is CASSLYGVTAFF. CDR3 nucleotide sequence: TGTGCCAGCAGCCTCTATGGAGTAACGGCTTTCTTT.

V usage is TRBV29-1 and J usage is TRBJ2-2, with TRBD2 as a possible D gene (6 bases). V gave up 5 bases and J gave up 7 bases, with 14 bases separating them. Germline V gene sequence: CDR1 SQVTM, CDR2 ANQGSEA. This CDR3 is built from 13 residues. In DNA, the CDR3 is TGCAGCGTTAAAACTAGCATCGGCGGGGAGCTGTTTTTT. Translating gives CSVKTSIGGELFF.

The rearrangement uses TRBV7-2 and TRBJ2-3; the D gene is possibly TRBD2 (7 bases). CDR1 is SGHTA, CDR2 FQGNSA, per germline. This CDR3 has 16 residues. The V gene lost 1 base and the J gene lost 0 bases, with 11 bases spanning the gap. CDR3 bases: TGTGCCAGCAGCTTAGTGGGGGGGGCTAGCACAGATACGCAGTATTTT. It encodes CASSLVGGASTDTQYF. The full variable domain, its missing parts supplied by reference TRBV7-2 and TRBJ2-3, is GAGVSQSPSNKVTEKGKDVELRCDPISGHTALYWYRQSLGQGLEFLIYFQGNSAPDKSGLPSDRFSAERTGGSVSTLTIQRTQQEDSAVYLCASSLVGGASTDTQYFGPGTRLTVL.

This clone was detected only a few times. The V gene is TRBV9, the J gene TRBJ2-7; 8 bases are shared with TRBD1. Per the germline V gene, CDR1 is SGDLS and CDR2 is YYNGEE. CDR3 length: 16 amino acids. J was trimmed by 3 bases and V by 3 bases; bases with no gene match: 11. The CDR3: CASSANTRTGNYEQYF. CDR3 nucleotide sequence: TGTGCCAGCAGCGCCAACACGAGGACAGGGAACTACGAGCAGTACTTC.

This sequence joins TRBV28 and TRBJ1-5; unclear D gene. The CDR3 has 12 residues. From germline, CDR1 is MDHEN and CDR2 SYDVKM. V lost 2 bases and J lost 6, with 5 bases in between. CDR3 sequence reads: CASSLEGQPQHF. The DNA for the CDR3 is TGTGCCAGCAGTTTAGAGGGTCAGCCCCAGCATTTT.

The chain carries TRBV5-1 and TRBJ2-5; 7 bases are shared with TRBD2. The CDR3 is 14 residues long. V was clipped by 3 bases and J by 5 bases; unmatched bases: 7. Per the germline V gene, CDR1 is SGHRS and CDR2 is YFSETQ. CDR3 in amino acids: CASSSRGGVETQYF. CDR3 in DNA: TGCGCCAGCAGCTCCCGCGGGGGAGTGGAGACCCAGTACTTC.

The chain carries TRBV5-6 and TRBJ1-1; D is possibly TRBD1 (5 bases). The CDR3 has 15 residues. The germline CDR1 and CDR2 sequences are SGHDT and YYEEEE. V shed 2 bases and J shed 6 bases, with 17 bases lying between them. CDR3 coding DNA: TGTGCCAGCAGCTTTTGGGGGGGGGATCTGGCTGAAGCTTTCTTT. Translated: CASSFWGGDLAEAFF.

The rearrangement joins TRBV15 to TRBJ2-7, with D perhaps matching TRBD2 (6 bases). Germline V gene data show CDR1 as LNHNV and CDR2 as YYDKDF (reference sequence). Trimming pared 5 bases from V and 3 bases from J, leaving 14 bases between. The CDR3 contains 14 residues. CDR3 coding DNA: TGTGCCACCAGCGATCGGCGGGGTGACTACGAGCAGTACTTC. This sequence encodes CATSDRRGDYEQYF.

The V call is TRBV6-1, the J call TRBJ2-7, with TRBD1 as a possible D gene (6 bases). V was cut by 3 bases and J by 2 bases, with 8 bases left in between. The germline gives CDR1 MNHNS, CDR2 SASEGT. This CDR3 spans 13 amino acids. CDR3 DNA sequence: TGTGCCAGCAGTGATCGGACAGCCTACGAGCAGTACTTC. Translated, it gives CASSDRTAYEQYF.

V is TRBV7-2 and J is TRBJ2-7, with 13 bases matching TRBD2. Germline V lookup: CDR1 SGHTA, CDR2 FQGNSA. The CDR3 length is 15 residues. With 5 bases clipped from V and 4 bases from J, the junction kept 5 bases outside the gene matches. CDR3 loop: CASSQGLAGRYEQYF. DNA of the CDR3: TGTGCCAGCAGCCAGGGACTAGCGGGAAGGTACGAGCAGTACTTC.

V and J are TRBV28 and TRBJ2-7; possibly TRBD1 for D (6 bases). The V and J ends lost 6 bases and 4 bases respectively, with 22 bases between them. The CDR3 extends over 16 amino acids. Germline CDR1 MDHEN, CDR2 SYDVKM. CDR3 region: CASSPGTPLGGYEQYF. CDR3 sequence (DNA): TGTGCCAGCAGCCCTGGGACACCCCTTGGTGGATACGAGCAGTACTTC.

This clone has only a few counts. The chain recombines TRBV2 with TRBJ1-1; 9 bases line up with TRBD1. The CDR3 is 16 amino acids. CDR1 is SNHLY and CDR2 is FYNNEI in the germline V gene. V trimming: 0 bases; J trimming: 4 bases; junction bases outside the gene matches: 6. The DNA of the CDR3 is TGTGCCAGCAGTGAAGCGCCCGGGACAGGGCTCACTGAAGCTTTCTTT. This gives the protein CASSEAPGTGLTEAFF.

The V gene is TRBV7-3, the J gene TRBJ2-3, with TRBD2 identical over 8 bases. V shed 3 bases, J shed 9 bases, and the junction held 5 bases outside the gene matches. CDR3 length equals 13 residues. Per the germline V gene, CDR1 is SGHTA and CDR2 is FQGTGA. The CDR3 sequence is CASSLSGGATQYF. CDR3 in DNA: TGTGCCAGCAGCTTGAGCGGGGGCGCGACGCAGTATTTT.

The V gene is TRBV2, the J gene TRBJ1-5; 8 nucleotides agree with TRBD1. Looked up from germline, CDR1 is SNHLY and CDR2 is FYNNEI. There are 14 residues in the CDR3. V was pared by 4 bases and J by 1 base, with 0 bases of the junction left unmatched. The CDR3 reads CASSAGGSNQPQHF. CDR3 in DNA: TGTGCCAGCAGTGCAGGGGGCAGCAATCAGCCCCAGCATTTT. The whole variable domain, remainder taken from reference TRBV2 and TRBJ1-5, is EPEVTQTPSHQVTQMGQEVILRCVPISNHLYFYWYRQILGQKVEFLVSFYNNEISEKSEIFDDQFSVERPDGSNFTLKIRSTKLEDSAMYFCASSAGGSNQPQHFGDGTRLSIL.

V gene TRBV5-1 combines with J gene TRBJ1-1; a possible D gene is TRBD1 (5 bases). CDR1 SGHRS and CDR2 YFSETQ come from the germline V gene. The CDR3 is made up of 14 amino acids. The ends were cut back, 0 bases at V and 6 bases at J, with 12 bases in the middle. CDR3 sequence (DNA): TGCGCCAGCAGCTTGGTAGGGGAAGGGTCTGAAGCTTTCTTT. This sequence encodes CASSLVGEGSEAFF.